Listed below are T cell receptor beta chains from one sample, sequenced in a study of cytomegalovirus exposure and HLA in healthy donors. Assay: immunoSEQ multiplex PCR; the TCRdb copy retains only in-frame clones and omits some. The repertoire includes approximately 71,000 clones, 55% to 75% of them detected once, and around 10% sits in the top ten. The sample comprised PBMCs. Every receptor here comes from a woman aged 35 to 49 in good health and CMV-seropositive. CDR3s include the opening cysteine and the closing phenylalanine or tryptophan. D genes are given only for firm matches. The size entry is marked missing in some rows and otherwise reads once, few, many or a size class.

>NA|TRBV5-4|TRBJ2-1|NA
CATLTQVQRNNEQFF
TGTGCCACATTAACTCAGGTACAAAGAAACAATGAGCAGTTCTTC
>NA|TRBV6-1|TRBJ1-1|NA
CASSYDRTNTEAFF
TGTGCCAGCAGTTATGACAGGACGAACACTGAAGCTTTCTTT
>NA|TRBV9|TRBJ2-1|NA
CASSPQGFNEQFF
TGTGCCAGCAGCCCCCAGGGATTCAATGAGCAGTTCTTC
>TRBD2|TRBV5-6|TRBJ2-5|NA
CASSSRVAGGLETQYF
TGTGCCAGCAGCTCTCGAGTAGCGGGAGGATTGGAGACCCAGTACTTC
>TRBD2|TRBV29-1|TRBJ2-3|NA
CSVSGGAMVGTDTQYF
TGCAGCGTTAGCGGGGGGGCCATGGTCGGCACAGATACGCAGTATTTT
>NA|TRBV7-2|TRBJ1-5|once
CASSLSPGSNQPQHF
TGTGCCAGCAGCTTAAGCCCGGGGTCAAATCAGCCCCAGCATTTT
>NA|TRBV5-1|TRBJ1-2|NA
CASSLYAGFNYGYTF
TGCGCCAGCAGCTTGTATGCGGGATTCAACTATGGCTACACCTTC
>NA|TRBV5-1|TRBJ2-3|NA
CASSPGRWDTDTQYF
TGCGCCAGCAGCCCAGGGCGATGGGACACAGATACGCAGTATTTT
>NA|TRBV5-1|TRBJ2-5|NA
CASSPGVGGQETQYF
TGCGCCAGCAGCCCCGGGGTGGGGGGCCAAGAGACCCAGTACTTC
>NA|TRBV27|TRBJ2-7|NA
CASSFGSGTGAYEQYF
TGTGCCAGCAGTTTTGGATCCGGTACGGGGGCCTACGAGCAGTACTTC
>TRBD1|TRBV5-6|TRBJ2-2|NA
CASSSPGQGRTGELFF
TGTGCCAGCAGTTCTCCGGGACAGGGTAGAACCGGGGAGCTGTTTTTT
>NA|TRBV7-9|TRBJ2-2|once
CASTPPGGQNTGELFF
TGTGCCAGCACTCCTCCGGGGGGCCAAAACACCGGGGAGCTGTTTTTT
>NA|TRBV6-6|TRBJ1-3|once
CASSSTDSSGNTIYF
TGTGCCAGCAGTTCAACCGACAGCTCTGGAAACACCATATATTTT
>NA|TRBV29-1|TRBJ1-6|few
CSVVVGDHSPLHF
TGCAGCGTTGTCGTAGGGGATCATTCACCCCTCCACTTT
>NA|TRBV2|TRBJ2-7|few
CASSLEQGTEQYF
TGTGCCAGCAGTTTGGAACAGGGTACCGAGCAGTACTTC
>NA|TRBV4-1|TRBJ2-1|NA
CASGLRQGNEQFF
TGCGCCAGCGGTCTGCGGCAGGGCAATGAGCAGTTCTTC
>TRBD1|TRBV27|TRBJ2-1|NA
CASSTPGTGLYNEQFF
TGTGCCAGCAGTACCCCCGGGACAGGGCTTTACAATGAGCAGTTCTTC
>TRBD2|TRBV4-2|TRBJ2-3|NA
CASSPSSGGDTQYF
TGTGCCAGCAGCCCAAGTTCGGGGGGAGATACGCAGTATTTT
>TRBD2|TRBV7-2|TRBJ2-7|few
CASSRRRGGYEQYF
TGTGCCAGCAGCCGTCGGCGGGGGGGCTACGAGCAGTACTTC
>TRBD1|TRBV5-1|TRBJ2-2|NA
CASSLTGGIGTGELFF
TGCGCCAGCAGCTTGACAGGGGGCATCGGCACCGGGGAGCTGTTTTTT
>NA|TRBV7-3|TRBJ1-1|NA
CASSPPGTTEAFF
TGTGCCAGCAGTCCCCCGGGAACCACTGAAGCTTTCTTT
>NA|TRBV6-5|TRBJ1-1|few
CASSYSGRGNTEAFF
TGTGCCAGCAGTTACTCCGGCAGGGGGAACACTGAAGCTTTCTTT